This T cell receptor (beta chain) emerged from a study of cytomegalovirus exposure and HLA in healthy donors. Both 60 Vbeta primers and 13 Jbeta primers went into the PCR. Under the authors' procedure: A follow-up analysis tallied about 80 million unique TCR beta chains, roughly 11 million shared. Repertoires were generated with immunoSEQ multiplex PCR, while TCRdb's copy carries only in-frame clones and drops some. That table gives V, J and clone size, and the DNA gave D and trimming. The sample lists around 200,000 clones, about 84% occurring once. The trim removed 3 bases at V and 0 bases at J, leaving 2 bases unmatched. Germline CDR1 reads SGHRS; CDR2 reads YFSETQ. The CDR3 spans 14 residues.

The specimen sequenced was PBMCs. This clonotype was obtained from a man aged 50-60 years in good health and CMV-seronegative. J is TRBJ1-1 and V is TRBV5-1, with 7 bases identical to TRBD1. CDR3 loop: CASSSTGLNTEAFF. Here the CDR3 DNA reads TGCGCCAGCAGCTCGACAGGGTTGAACACTGAAGCTTTCTTT.